Shown below are 5 T cell receptor beta chains from a single sample sequenced in a study of OX40 agonist ivuxolimab in advanced cancers. Clones were read by immunoSEQ multiplex PCR, and TCRdb kept only the in-frame ones, dropping some. The sample carries about 88,000 clones, around 87% recorded once. Sequences were derived from CD4+ or CD8+ T cells sorted from blood, sampled in a trial of the OX40 agonist ivuxolimab. These TCRs come from an adult with an advanced solid tumor such as melanoma, head and neck, liver or kidney cancer.

This chain uses TRBV7-2 with TRBJ2-5, with TRBD2 identical over 8 bases. Germline values: CDR1 SGHTA, CDR2 FQGNSA. This CDR3 has 14 residues. The V gene end was trimmed by 7 bases and the J gene end by 4 bases; junction bases not matched to a gene: 8. The CDR3: CASTEAGVGETQYF. The DNA of the CDR3 is TGTGCCAGCACCGAAGCGGGAGTGGGAGAGACCCAGTACTTC. Filled out from reference TRBV7-2 and TRBJ2-5, the complete variable domain reads GAGVSQSPSNKVTEKGKDVELRCDPISGHTALYWYRQSLGQGLEFLIYFQGNSAPDKSGLPSDRFSAERTGGSVSTLTIQRTQQEDSAVYLCASTEAGVGETQYFGPGTRLLVL.

This clone was counted at least ten times. The chain employs TRBV7-8 and TRBJ1-1; possible D gene TRBD1, 6 bases. V lost 5 bases and J lost 11, with 12 bases in between. This CDR3 comprises 11 residues. CDR1 and CDR2 from the germline V gene are SGHVS and FQNEAQ. CDR3 nucleotide sequence: TGTGCCAGCAGCCAAGGGGGGTCGGCTTTCTTT. Protein product: CASSQGGSAFF.

V is TRBV9 and J is TRBJ2-3; tentatively, D is TRBD2 (7 bases). V lost 0 bases and J lost 1, with 15 bases in between. CDR1 is SGDLS and CDR2 is YYNGEE in the germline V gene. This CDR3 has 17 residues. The CDR3 loop reads CASSVATGGVRTDTQYF. CDR3 coding DNA: TGTGCCAGCAGCGTAGCTACGGGGGGCGTTCGCACAGATACGCAGTATTTT.

There are a few counts of this clone. The chain employs TRBV19 and TRBJ2-5; 12 nucleotides align to TRBD1. The CDR3 is 13 amino acids. The V gene end was trimmed by 7 bases and the J gene end by 5 bases; junction bases not matched to a gene: 2. The germline gives CDR1 LNHDA, CDR2 SQIVND (reference sequence). CDR3 in DNA: TGTGCCAGTAAGGGACAGGGGGCGGAGACCCAGTACTTC. It is translated as CASKGQGAETQYF.

The count of this clone is one. This chain joins TRBV5-1 and TRBJ1-6; no reliable D call. V lost 0 bases, J lost 5 bases, and 9 bases lay in between. CDR1 and CDR2 (germline): SGHRS, YFSETQ. The CDR3 runs to 15 residues. The CDR3 DNA is TGCGCCAGCAGCTTGGGGGGAGTGGATAATTCACCCCTCCACTTT. This sequence encodes CASSLGGVDNSPLHF.